What follows are 10 T cell receptor beta chains derived from one specimen sequenced in a study of CD8 T cells in Susac syndrome. The RNA input was about 0.5 to 1 ug, and it was reverse transcribed with random hexamers. MiXCR was run by TCRdb on the immunoSEQ multiplex PCR reads, yielding one entry per CDR3 protein. The sample has more than 120,000 distinct CDR3 sequences, approximately 93% seen once. The sequenced sample consisted of CD4+ T cells from PBMCs. These receptors were collected from a human donor in good health.

The chain has TRBV7-2 and TRBJ1-1; D is perhaps TRBD1 (5 bases). The CDR3 length is 15 residues. The germline V gene has CDR1 SGHTA and CDR2 FQGNSA. Between the trimmed V and J ends, which lost 5 bases and 1 base, there was a span of 14 bases. CDR3 nucleotide sequence: TGTGCCAGCAGCCAAAATCCAGGGTGGAACACTGAAGCTTTCTTT. Its protein product is CASSQNPGWNTEAFF.

The count of this clonotype is one. This sequence joins TRBV2 and TRBJ2-7; possibly TRBD1 or TRBD2 for D (5 bases each). The V gene lost 6 bases and the J gene lost 6 bases, with 18 bases spanning the gap. The CDR3 consists of 14 residues. CDR1 is SNHLY and CDR2 is FYNNEI in the germline V gene. In nucleotides, the CDR3 is TGTGCCAGCAGCCCCGCCGGGGCTATGCTCGAGCAGTACTTC. This translates into CASSPAGAMLEQYF.

This chain links TRBV4-1 with TRBJ1-1; D gene unclear. Deletions cut 1 base from V and 3 bases from J, with 15 bases between. Germline V gene data show CDR1 as MGHRA and CDR2 as YSYEKL. The CDR3 sequence is 16 residues long. Written as DNA, the CDR3 is TGCGCCAGCAGCCAAGGAGGAGGGTCCTCTGACACTGAAGCTTTCTTT. Protein: CASSQGGGSSDTEAFF.

The CDR3 coding sequence is TGTGCCAGCAGCTCACAGGGGTACGGCTATGGCTACACCTTC. Encoded protein: CASSSQGYGYGYTF. The rearrangement uses TRBV7-9 and TRBJ1-2, with 7 positions matching TRBD1. The germline V gene has CDR1 SEHNR and CDR2 FQNEAQ (reference sequence). J gave up 4 bases and V 4 bases, and 6 bases lay outside the gene matches. CDR3 length: 14 residues.

The V and J genes are TRBV6-2 or TRBV6-3 and TRBJ2-7; 9 bases map to TRBD1. The CDR3 totals 14 residues. The V gene's germline CDR1 is MNHEY and CDR2 SVGEGT. The trim removed 6 bases at V and 6 bases at J, leaving 9 bases unmatched. CDR3 coding DNA: TGTGCCAGCAGCTCCGGGACAGGGAGGGGCGAGCAGTACTTC. Its translation: CASSSGTGRGEQYF.

The chain joins TRBV19 to TRBJ1-1; 8 bases line up with TRBD1. The CDR3 spans 15 residues. CDR1 and CDR2 (germline): LNHDA, SQIVND (reference sequence). V trimming: 4 bases; J trimming: 1 base; junction bases outside the gene matches: 5. DNA for the CDR3: TGTGCCAGTAGTAACCCGGACAGGGCGAACACTGAAGCTTTCTTT. As protein: CASSNPDRANTEAFF.

The J gene is TRBJ2-3, the V gene TRBV15, with 11 nucleotides matching TRBD2. V lost 5 bases to trimming and J lost 2 bases; unmatched junction nucleotides: 6. The germline V gene has CDR1 LNHNV and CDR2 YYDKDF (reference sequence). This CDR3 is 16 amino acids long. CDR3 DNA: TGTGCCACCAGCCCTGGGACTAGCGGATACACAGATACGCAGTATTTT. Its translation: CATSPGTSGYTDTQYF.

This chain connects TRBV18 to TRBJ2-2; 12 bases line up with TRBD2. The CDR3 has 16 amino acids. CDR1 KGHSH and CDR2 LQKENI come from the germline V gene. Trimming cost V 5 bases and J 4 bases; bases outside gene matches: 5. Written as DNA, the CDR3 is TGTGCCAGCTCATCACTAGCGGGAGGAGCCACCGGGGAGCTGTTTTTT. Translated, it gives CASSSLAGGATGELFF.

The CDR3 spells CASSYSLAGYSYEQYF. CDR3 nucleotides: TGTGCCAGCAGTTACTCCCTGGCAGGCTACTCCTACGAGCAGTACTTC. This rearrangement joins TRBV6-5 to TRBJ2-7, with D hard to call. Trimming stripped 0 bases from V and 0 bases from J, with 12 bases between. From germline, CDR1 is MNHEY and CDR2 SVGAGI. There are 16 residues in the CDR3.

The genes are TRBV24-1 and TRBJ1-5; 9 nucleotides agree with TRBD1. This CDR3 comprises 16 residues. V trimming: 3 bases; J trimming: 4 bases; junction bases outside the gene matches: 6. CDR1 and CDR2 from the germline V gene are KGHDR and SFDVKD. CDR3 loop: CATSDTGGSGNQPQHF. The CDR3 DNA is TGTGCCACCAGTGATACAGGGGGCTCGGGAAATCAGCCCCAGCATTTT.